This entry is about one T cell receptor (beta chain). The data were taken from a study of shared T cell receptors in the human thymus. Sequenced by immunoSEQ multiplex PCR; TCRdb stores in-frame clones only, minus some. The sample records roughly 550,000 clones, around 78% being singletons. Trimming at V came to 8 bases and at J to 5 bases, leaving 9 bases not matched to a gene. From germline, CDR1 is KGHSH and CDR2 LQKENI. This CDR3 is built from 13 residues. These same records also appear under a second study, on human thymus T cells. That work contributes: Related research examined unrelated individuals and reported that their thymic repertoires overlapped highly.

V is TRBV18 and J is TRBJ2-7; 7 bases are a match to TRBD1. This receptor was obtained from a boy in the first two years of life with a congenital heart defect. Input material: thymocytes. CDR3 residues: CASTEGADDEQYF. The CDR3 DNA reads TGTGCCAGCACCGAGGGGGCAGACGACGAGCAGTACTTC. The whole variable domain, filled in from reference TRBV18 and TRBJ2-7, reads NAGVMQNPRHLVRRRGQEARLRCSPMKGHSHVYWYRQLPEEGLKFMVYLQKENIIDESGMPKERFSAEFPKEGPSILRIQQVVRGDSAAYFCASTEGADDEQYFGPGTRLTVT.